The entry below gives a single T cell receptor (beta chain) sequence along with its context. The trim removed 5 bases at V and 5 bases at J, leaving 7 bases unmatched. The germline CDR1 and CDR2 sequences are SGHVS and FNYEAQ. This CDR3 region has 14 residues. This sample is part of a study of blood T cell repertoires in COVID-19. Study in general: Italy, Spain and the United States were the sources of the convalescent and acute COVID-19 samples. Sources were T cells, B-cell-depleted T cells, or PBMCs; the material itself was cDNA or gDNA.

How the authors handled the data: Estimation of nucleated cell counts relied on the amplification of reference gene primers. Profiling relied on immunoSEQ multiplex PCR, and the TCRdb table lists in-frame clones only, not all of them. From that table come the V and J calls and clone size; the DNA was used to work out D and trimming. The top ten clones hold 3.5% to 4% of a sample with around 330,000 clones, 85% to 90% of them seen once. Sequences were obtained from peripheral blood. The chain links TRBV7-6 to TRBJ2-5, with TRBD2 matching over 8 bases. The TCR originated in a woman aged 50 to 65 with active or convalescent COVID-19. In nucleotides, the CDR3 is TGTGCCAGCAGCCGAAATCGGGGGGGGGAGACCCAGTACTTC. Protein product: CASSRNRGGETQYF.